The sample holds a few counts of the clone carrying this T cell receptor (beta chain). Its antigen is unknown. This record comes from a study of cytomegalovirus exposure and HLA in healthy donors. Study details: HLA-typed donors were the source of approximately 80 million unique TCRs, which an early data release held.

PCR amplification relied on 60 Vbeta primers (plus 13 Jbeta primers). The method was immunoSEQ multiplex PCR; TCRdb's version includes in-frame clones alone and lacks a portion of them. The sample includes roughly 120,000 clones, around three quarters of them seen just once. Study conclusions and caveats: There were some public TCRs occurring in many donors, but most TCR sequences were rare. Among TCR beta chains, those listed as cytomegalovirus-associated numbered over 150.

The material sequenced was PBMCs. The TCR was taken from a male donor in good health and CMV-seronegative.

The CDR3 nucleotides are TGTGCCAGCAGCCGCAACACCGGGAATGAAAAACTGTTTTTT. It translates to CASSRNTGNEKLFF. The V gene is TRBV7-9, the J gene TRBJ1-4; no reliable D call. Germline V gene sequence: CDR1 SEHNR, CDR2 FQNEAQ (reference sequence). The CDR3 runs 14 residues. Trimming left V 5 bases short and J 5 bases short, with 12 bases between.